This T cell receptor beta chain was obtained from a study of Ad26.COV2.S vaccination and SARS-CoV-2 variants. There are 11 residues in the CDR3. Germline CDR1 is SGHTA and CDR2 is FQGNSA. V gave up 3 bases and J gave up 5 bases, with 4 bases separating them. TCRdb's copy holds only in-frame clones and misses some; the assay was immunoSEQ multiplex PCR. Of fewer than 500,000 clones in the sample, about 90% were seen once. As concerns this clone: The antigen is undetermined.

Findings and caveats of the study: Researchers reported similar non-spike TCR breadth in vaccine and placebo recipients.

Indicated treatment: around 19 received Ad26.COV2.S at low or high dose, single or two shots; roughly five received placebo; per-sample allocation not given. Material that was analyzed had been drawn on day 63 after the first vaccine or placebo injection. Material: peripheral blood, obtained in a trial of Ad26.COV2.S vaccine versus placebo. This chain connects TRBV7-2 to TRBJ2-5; the D is unclear. The sequence came from a person aged 18-65 years who received the Ad26.COV2.S COVID-19 vaccine or a placebo. CDR3 nucleotides: TGTGCCAGCAGCTTTCTGGAGACCCAGTACTTC. It encodes CASSFLETQYF.